Shown below are 23 T cell receptor beta chains from a single sample sequenced in a study of T cells in Graves' hyperthyroidism and ophthalmopathy. TCR beta CDR3 regions were amplified from RNA. During a first-round RT-PCR of the TCR CDR3, the HTBI primer set was used. From the multiplex PCR reads, TCRdb called clonotypes with MiXCR, one entry per CDR3 protein. The sample comprises about 600,000 distinct CDR3 sequences, approximately 15% of which are singletons, and more than 3% rests with the top ten. Source material: blood. The receptors originated from a woman aged 40 to 49 with Graves' ophthalmopathy.

The table lists this clonotype with a few counts. This rearrangement joins TRBV6-1 to TRBJ1-1; a weak D match, TRBD1 (6 bases). Trimming took 9 bases from V and 4 from J, leaving 18 bases between them. This CDR3 comprises 14 residues. Germline lookup yields CDR1 MNHNS and CDR2 SASEGT. DNA of the CDR3: TGTGCCAGTCGTTTCGACAGGCTTGGCACTGAAGCTTTCTTT. Translating it yields CASRFDRLGTEAFF.

Ten or more counts support this clonotype. V gene TRBV3-1 combines with J gene TRBJ1-1; D may be TRBD1 (5 bases). There are 13 residues in the CDR3. Trimming stripped 4 bases from V and 6 bases from J, with 12 bases between. Germline V gene sequence: CDR1 LGHDT, CDR2 YNNKEL (reference sequence). In DNA, the CDR3 is TGTGCCAGCAGCCCCAGTGCGGGGGCTGAAGCTTTCTTT. Translation: CASSPSAGAEAFF. Combining the CDR3 with reference TRBV3-1 and TRBJ1-1 gives the whole variable domain DTAVSQTPKYLVTQMGNDKSIKCEQNLGHDTMYWYKQDSKKFLKIMFSYNNKELIINETVPNRFSPKSPDKAHLNLHINSLELGDSAVYFCASSPSAGAEAFFGQGTRLTVV.

This clonotype was seen repeatedly, ten times or more. The J gene is TRBJ2-5, the V gene TRBV20-1; no firm D call. There are 15 residues in the CDR3. The germline V gene encodes CDR1 DFQATT and CDR2 SNEGSKA (reference sequence). The V gene lost 7 bases and the J gene lost 3 bases, with 21 bases spanning the gap. The CDR3 coding sequence is TGCAGTGTCGTCCAGGCGGACCGTCGAAAAGAGACCCAGTACTTC. Its translation is CSVVQADRRKETQYF.

This clonotype was picked up one time. V and J are TRBV5-6 and TRBJ2-5; tentatively, D is TRBD1 or TRBD2 (6 bases each). Germline V gene lookup returns CDR1 SGHDT and CDR2 YYEEEE. CDR3 length: 13 amino acids. V was shortened by 4 bases and J by 3 bases, with 10 bases between the two germline ends. The CDR3 DNA reads TGTGCCAGCAGCCGGGGGACAAAAGAGACCCAGTACTTC. Amino acids: CASSRGTKETQYF.

V gene TRBV27 combines with J gene TRBJ2-3; 9 bases match TRBD2. V shed 2 bases and J 1 base; nucleotides not matched to a gene: 4. The germline V gene encodes CDR1 MNHEY and CDR2 SMNVEV (reference sequence). The CDR3 totals 16 residues. The CDR3 DNA follows: TGTGCCAGCAGTTTAAGGTCTAGCGGGGGCACAGATACGCAGTATTTT. Its protein product is CASSLRSSGGTDTQYF.

This clonotype was seen a few times. This chain connects TRBV9 to TRBJ1-4; D might be TRBD1 (6 bases). CDR3 length: 14 amino acids. V lost 1 base, J lost 7 bases, and 11 bases lay in between. CDR1 SGDLS and CDR2 YYNGEE come from the germline V gene. The CDR3 loop is CASSVTGLAEKLFF. The CDR3 DNA reads as TGTGCCAGCAGCGTAACAGGGTTGGCTGAAAAACTGTTTTTT.

This clonotype was counted ten times or more. The chain couples TRBV27 to TRBJ1-6; D remains unclear. Germline CDR1 is MNHEY and CDR2 is SMNVEV (reference sequence). Trimming pared 2 bases from V and 5 bases from J, leaving 7 bases between. The CDR3 totals 14 residues. The CDR3 protein is CASSLHRDNSPLHF. The CDR3 DNA is TGTGCCAGCAGTTTACACCGAGATAATTCACCCCTCCACTTT.

This clonotype has a count of ten or more. This chain links TRBV2 with TRBJ2-7; a possible D gene is TRBD2 (5 bases). Germline V gene data show CDR1 as SNHLY and CDR2 as FYNNEI. V was cut by 1 base and J by 2 bases, with 9 bases left in between. The CDR3 extends over 14 amino acids. The CDR3 reads CASSEEVGAYEQYF. The CDR3 region has the DNA TGTGCCAGCAGTGAAGAGGTGGGAGCCTACGAGCAGTACTTC.

The sample holds many counts of this clonotype. V and J are TRBV20-1 and TRBJ2-5; TRBD2 aligns across 7 bases. V was clipped by 6 bases and J by 5 bases; unmatched bases: 3. CDR3 length equals 11 residues. CDR1 and CDR2 from the germline V gene are DFQATT and SNEGSKA (reference sequence). The CDR3 is CSAGGYETQYF. DNA of the CDR3: TGCAGTGCCGGGGGGTATGAGACCCAGTACTTC.

There are many counts of this clonotype. The V gene is TRBV11-2, the J gene TRBJ2-2, with a tentative D call TRBD2 (6 bases). Trimming removed 3 bases from V and 5 bases from J, with 13 bases in between. The length of the CDR3 is 15 residues. The germline V gene has CDR1 SGHAT and CDR2 FQNNGV. The CDR3: CASSFGGYDTGELFF. CDR3 nucleotide sequence: TGTGCCAGCAGCTTTGGGGGGTATGATACCGGGGAGCTGTTTTTT.

This clonotype showed up many times. The chain joins TRBV9 to TRBJ2-3; maybe TRBD1 (6 bases). Germline values: CDR1 SGDLS, CDR2 YYNGEE. The CDR3 has 17 amino acids. The germline V and J ends were trimmed by 4 bases and 2 bases, with 20 bases remaining between them. The CDR3: CASSPRPGHLITDTQYF. CDR3 in DNA: TGTGCCAGCAGCCCACGCCCGGGACACCTGATCACAGATACGCAGTATTTT. Full variable domain (missing parts from reference TRBV9 and TRBJ2-3): DSGVTQTPKHLITATGQRVTLRCSPRSGDLSVYWYQQSLDQGLQFLIQYYNGEERAKGNILERFSAQQFPDLHSELNLSSLELGDSALYFCASSPRPGHLITDTQYFGPGTRLTVL.

This clonotype was recorded at least ten times. This chain links TRBV7-9 with TRBJ2-7; D is tentatively TRBD1 or TRBD2 (5 bases each). CDR1 and CDR2 from the germline V gene are SEHNR and FQNEAQ (reference sequence). The CDR3 totals 13 residues. Trimming left V 3 bases short and J 6 bases short, with 12 bases between. The CDR3 coding sequence is TGTGCCAGCAGCTTCGGGACCAGCAGCGAGCAGTACTTC. This translates into CASSFGTSSEQYF.

This chain joins TRBV27 and TRBJ2-3; TRBD2 is a possible D gene (5 bases). This CDR3 is built from 15 residues. Germline CDR1 MNHEY, CDR2 SMNVEV (reference sequence). V was shortened by 0 bases and J by 7 bases, with 14 bases between the two germline ends. The CDR3 DNA follows: TGTGCCAGCAGTTTATCGGCGGCCCCGGGATATACGCAGTATTTT. Amino acids: CASSLSAAPGYTQYF.

Many counts were recorded for this clonotype. The chain uses TRBV6-1 and TRBJ2-7; D is perhaps TRBD1 or TRBD2 (5 bases each). V gave up 8 bases and J gave up 1 base, with 12 bases separating them. CDR3 length: 13 residues. CDR1 and CDR2 from the germline V gene are MNHNS and SASEGT. The CDR3 nucleotides are TGTGCCAGCCGAAGGGACGGTTCCTACGAGCAGTACTTC. Its translation: CASRRDGSYEQYF.

This clonotype was detected many times. The V gene is TRBV2, the J gene TRBJ2-3; the D is unclear. The CDR3 is 12 residues long. The germline CDR1 and CDR2 sequences are SNHLY and FYNNEI. Trimming removed 9 bases at V and 4 bases at J, with 11 bases between. The CDR3 nucleotides are TGTGCCAGTGCCATTTTGTCAGATACGCAGTATTTT. Residues: CASAILSDTQYF.

J is TRBJ2-3 and V is TRBV5-4, with 8 positions matching TRBD2. There are 15 residues in the CDR3. The V gene's germline CDR1 is SGHNT and CDR2 YYREEE (reference sequence). V was clipped by 4 bases and J by 0 bases; unmatched bases: 4. CDR3 sequence: CASSPGGKSTDTQYF. The CDR3 region has the DNA TGTGCCAGCAGCCCGGGAGGGAAAAGCACAGATACGCAGTATTTT.

This clonotype was seen more than once but under ten times. This sequence joins TRBV7-3 and TRBJ2-5; D remains ambiguous. From germline, CDR1 is SGHTA and CDR2 FQGTGA. Trimming took 5 bases from V and 5 from J, leaving 12 bases between them. The CDR3 consists of 13 residues. The DNA for the CDR3 is TGTGCCAGCAGCACGGACCCTTGGGAGACCCAGTACTTC. Its translation is CASSTDPWETQYF.

The table lists this clonotype with many counts. The V gene is TRBV11-2, the J gene TRBJ1-3, with a weak D call TRBD1 (6 bases). The CDR3 contains 15 residues. CDR1 and CDR2 from the germline V gene are SGHAT and FQNNGV. The germline V and J ends were trimmed by 5 bases and 4 bases, with 15 bases remaining between them. CDR3 loop: CASSQVQGSGNTIYF. In DNA form, the CDR3 reads TGTGCCAGCAGCCAGGTGCAGGGGTCCGGAAACACCATATATTTT.

This clonotype was seen ten or more times. The chain is built from TRBV3-1 and TRBJ1-5; TRBD1 matches at 11 bases. The V segment lost 4 bases and the J segment 6 bases; nucleotides outside the gene matches: 5. Germline V gene sequence: CDR1 LGHDT, CDR2 YNNKEL (reference sequence). There are 15 residues in the CDR3. The CDR3 sequence is CASSRSGQGGQPQHF. The DNA of the CDR3 is TGTGCCAGCAGCCGGTCGGGACAGGGGGGTCAGCCCCAGCATTTT.

This clonotype has more than one count but fewer than ten. The chain carries TRBV4-1 and TRBJ1-2, with TRBD1 identical over 9 bases. Trimming removed 1 base from V and 5 bases from J; junction bases left unmatched: 2. The CDR3 runs 14 residues. The germline V gene encodes CDR1 MGHRA and CDR2 YSYEKL. CDR3 amino acids: CASSQGQGGYGYTF. The CDR3 bases are TGCGCCAGCAGCCAAGGACAGGGGGGGTATGGCTACACCTTC.

This clonotype was counted at least ten times. The V and J genes are TRBV28 and TRBJ2-7; the D call may be TRBD1 or TRBD2 (5 bases each). The germline gives CDR1 MDHEN, CDR2 SYDVKM. The V gene lost 6 bases and the J gene lost 2 bases, with 14 bases spanning the gap. CDR3 length equals 14 residues. CDR3 loop: CASSSLGPPYEQYF. DNA of the CDR3: TGTGCCAGCAGCTCCCTGGGACCCCCCTACGAGCAGTACTTC.

The chain links TRBV19 to TRBJ2-1; TRBD2 aligns across 10 bases. Germline V gene data show CDR1 as LNHDA and CDR2 as SQIVND (reference sequence). The CDR3 has 15 amino acids. V was pared by 6 bases and J by 7 bases, with 9 bases of the junction left unmatched. The DNA of the CDR3 is TGTGCCAGTAGATCCGGGACTAGCGAAGAAAATGAGCAGTTCTTC. Translation: CASRSGTSEENEQFF.

This clonotype was counted between two and nine times. This chain joins TRBV3-1 and TRBJ2-7; D remains ambiguous. This CDR3 is built from 12 residues. CDR1 and CDR2 (germline): LGHDT, YNNKEL (reference sequence). The germline V and J ends were trimmed by 1 base and 7 bases, with 8 bases remaining between them. The CDR3 reads CASSQGAGEQYF. The CDR3 bases are TGTGCCAGCAGCCAAGGGGCCGGGGAGCAGTACTTC.